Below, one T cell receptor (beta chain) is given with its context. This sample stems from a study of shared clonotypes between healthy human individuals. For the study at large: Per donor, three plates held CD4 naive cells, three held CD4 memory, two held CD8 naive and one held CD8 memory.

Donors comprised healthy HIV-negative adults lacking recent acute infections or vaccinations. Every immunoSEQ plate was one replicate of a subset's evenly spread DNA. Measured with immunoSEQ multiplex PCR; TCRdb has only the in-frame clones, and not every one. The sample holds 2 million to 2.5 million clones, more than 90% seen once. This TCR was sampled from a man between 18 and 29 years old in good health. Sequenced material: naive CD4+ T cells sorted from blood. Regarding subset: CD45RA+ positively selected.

In DNA, the CDR3 is TGTGCCACCAGGAGGGGACAGGGTAGCTACGAGCAGTACTTC. This encodes CATRRGQGSYEQYF. V and J are TRBV6-1 and TRBJ2-7; 9 nucleotides match TRBD1. The CDR3 is made up of 14 amino acids. V lost 10 bases to trimming and J lost 3 bases; unmatched junction nucleotides: 10. The germline CDR1 and CDR2 sequences are MNHNS and SASEGT.